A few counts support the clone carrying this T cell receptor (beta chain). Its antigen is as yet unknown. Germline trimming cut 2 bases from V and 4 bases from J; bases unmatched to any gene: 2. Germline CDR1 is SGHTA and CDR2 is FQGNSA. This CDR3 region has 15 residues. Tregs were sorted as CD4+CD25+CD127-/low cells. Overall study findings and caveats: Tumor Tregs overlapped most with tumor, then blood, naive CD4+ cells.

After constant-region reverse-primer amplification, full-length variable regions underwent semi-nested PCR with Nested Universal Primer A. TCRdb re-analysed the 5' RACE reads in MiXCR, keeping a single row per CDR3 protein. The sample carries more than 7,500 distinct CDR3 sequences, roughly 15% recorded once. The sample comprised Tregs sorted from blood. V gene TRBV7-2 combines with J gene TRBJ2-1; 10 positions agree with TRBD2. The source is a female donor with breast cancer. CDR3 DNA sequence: TGTGCCAGCAGCTTACAGCGGGGGGGATACAATGAGCAGTTCTTC. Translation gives CASSLQRGGYNEQFF.